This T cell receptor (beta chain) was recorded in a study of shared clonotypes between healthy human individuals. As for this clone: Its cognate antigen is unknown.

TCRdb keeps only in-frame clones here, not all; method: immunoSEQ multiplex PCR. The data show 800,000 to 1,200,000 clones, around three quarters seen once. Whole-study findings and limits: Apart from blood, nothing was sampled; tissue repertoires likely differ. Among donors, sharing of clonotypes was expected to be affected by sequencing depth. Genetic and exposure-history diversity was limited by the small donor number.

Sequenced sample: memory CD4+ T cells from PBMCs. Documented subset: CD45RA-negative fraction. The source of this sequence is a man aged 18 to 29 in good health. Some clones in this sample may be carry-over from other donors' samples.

CDR3 bases: TGTGCCAGCTCGCGGGGGACCCCCCAGACCCAGTACTTC. Protein sequence: CASSRGTPQTQYF. The chain employs TRBV18 and TRBJ2-5; 7 nucleotides match TRBD2. The V gene end was trimmed by 6 bases and the J gene end by 6 bases; junction bases not matched to a gene: 7. The germline CDR1 and CDR2 sequences are KGHSH and LQKENI. This CDR3 comprises 13 residues.